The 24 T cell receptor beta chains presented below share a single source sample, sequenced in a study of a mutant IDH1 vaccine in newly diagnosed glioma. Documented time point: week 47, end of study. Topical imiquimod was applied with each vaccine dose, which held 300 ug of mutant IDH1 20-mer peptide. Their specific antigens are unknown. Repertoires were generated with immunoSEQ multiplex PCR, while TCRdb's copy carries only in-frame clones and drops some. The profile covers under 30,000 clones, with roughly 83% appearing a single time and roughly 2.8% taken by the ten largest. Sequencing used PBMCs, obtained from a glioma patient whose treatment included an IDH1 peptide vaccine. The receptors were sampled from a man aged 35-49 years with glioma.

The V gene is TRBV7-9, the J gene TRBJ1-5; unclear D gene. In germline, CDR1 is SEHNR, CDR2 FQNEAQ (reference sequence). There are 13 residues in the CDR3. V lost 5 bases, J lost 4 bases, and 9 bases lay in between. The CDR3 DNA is TGTGCCAGCAGCGACACTGGGAATCAGCCCCAGCATTTT. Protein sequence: CASSDTGNQPQHF.

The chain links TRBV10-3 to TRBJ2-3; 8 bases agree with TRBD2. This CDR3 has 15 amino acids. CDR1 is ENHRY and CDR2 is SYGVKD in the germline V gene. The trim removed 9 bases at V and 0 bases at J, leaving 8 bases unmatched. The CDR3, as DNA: TGTGCCATACTAGCCGGGACTAGGAGCACAGATACGCAGTATTTT. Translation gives CAILAGTRSTDTQYF.

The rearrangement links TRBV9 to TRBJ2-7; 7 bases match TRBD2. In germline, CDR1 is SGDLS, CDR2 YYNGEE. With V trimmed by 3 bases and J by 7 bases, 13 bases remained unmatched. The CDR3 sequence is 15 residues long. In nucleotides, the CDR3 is TGTGCCAGCAGCGCGAGGGAAGCGGGACCCGGGGAGCAGTACTTC. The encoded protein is CASSAREAGPGEQYF.

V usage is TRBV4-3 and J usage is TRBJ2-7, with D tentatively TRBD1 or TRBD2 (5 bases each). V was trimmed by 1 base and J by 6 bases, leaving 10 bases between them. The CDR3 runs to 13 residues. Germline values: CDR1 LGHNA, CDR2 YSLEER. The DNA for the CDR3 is TGCGCCAGCAGCCAAGTGACTGGGGGCGAGCAGTACTTC. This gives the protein CASSQVTGGEQYF.

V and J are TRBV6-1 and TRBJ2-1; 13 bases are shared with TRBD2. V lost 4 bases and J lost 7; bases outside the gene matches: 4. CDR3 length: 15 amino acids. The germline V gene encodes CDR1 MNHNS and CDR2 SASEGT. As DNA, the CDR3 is TGTGCCAGCAGTGTGAAACTAGCGGGAGGGAATGAGCAGTTCTTC. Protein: CASSVKLAGGNEQFF.

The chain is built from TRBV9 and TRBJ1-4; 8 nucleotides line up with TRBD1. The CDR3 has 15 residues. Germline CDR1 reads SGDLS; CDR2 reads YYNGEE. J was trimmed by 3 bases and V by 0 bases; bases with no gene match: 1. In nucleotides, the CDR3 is TGTGCCAGCAGCGTAGGGGGACAGGCTAATGAAAAACTGTTTTTT. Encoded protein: CASSVGGQANEKLFF.

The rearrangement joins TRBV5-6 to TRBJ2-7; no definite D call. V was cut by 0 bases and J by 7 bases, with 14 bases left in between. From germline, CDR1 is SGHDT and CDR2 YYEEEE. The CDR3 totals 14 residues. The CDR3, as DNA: TGTGCCAGCAGCTTGGACGGAATGGGGTGGGAGCAGTACTTC. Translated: CASSLDGMGWEQYF. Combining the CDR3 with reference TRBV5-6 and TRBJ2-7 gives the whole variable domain DAGVTQSPTHLIKTRGQQVTLRCSPKSGHDTVSWYQQALGQGPQFIFQYYEEEERQRGNFPDRFSGHQFPNYSSELNVNALLLGDSALYLCASSLDGMGWEQYFGPGTRLTVT.

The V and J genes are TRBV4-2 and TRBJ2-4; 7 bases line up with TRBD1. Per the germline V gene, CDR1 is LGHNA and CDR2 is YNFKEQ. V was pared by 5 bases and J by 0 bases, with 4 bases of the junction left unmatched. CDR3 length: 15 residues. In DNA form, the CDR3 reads TGTGCCAGCAGCGCCCGGGACAGAGCCAAAAACATTCAGTACTTC. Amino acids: CASSARDRAKNIQYF.

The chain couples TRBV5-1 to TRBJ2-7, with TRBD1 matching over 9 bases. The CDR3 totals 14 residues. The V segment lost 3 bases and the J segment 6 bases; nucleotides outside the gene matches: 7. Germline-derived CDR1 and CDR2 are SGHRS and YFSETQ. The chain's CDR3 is CASSSGTGLGEQYF. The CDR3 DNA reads TGCGCCAGCAGCTCGGGGACAGGGTTAGGCGAGCAGTACTTC.

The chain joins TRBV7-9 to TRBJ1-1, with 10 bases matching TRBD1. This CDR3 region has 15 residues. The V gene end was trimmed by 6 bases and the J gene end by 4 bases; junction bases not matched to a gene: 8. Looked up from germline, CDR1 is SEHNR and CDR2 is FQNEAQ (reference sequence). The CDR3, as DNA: TGTGCCAGCAGACGGACAGGGGGGGTCGGCACTGAAGCTTTCTTT. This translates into CASRRTGGVGTEAFF.

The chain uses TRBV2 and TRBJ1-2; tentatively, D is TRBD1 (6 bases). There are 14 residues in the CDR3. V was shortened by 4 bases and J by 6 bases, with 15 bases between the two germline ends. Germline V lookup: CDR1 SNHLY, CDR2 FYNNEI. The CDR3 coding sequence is TGTGCCAGCAGTGTTGAAGCTGGGGGCAATGGCTACACCTTC. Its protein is CASSVEAGGNGYTF.

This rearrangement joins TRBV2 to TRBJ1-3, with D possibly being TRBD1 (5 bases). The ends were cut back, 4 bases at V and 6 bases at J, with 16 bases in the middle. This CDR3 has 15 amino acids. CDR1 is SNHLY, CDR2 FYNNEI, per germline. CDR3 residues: CASSGGTGGLNTIYF. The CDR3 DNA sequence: TGTGCCAGCAGTGGTGGTACAGGCGGGCTAAACACCATATATTTT.

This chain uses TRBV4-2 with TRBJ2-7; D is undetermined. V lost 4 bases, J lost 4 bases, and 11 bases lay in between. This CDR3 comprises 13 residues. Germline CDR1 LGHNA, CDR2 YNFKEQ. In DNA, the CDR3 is TGTGCCAGCAGCCCACCCGACTTATACGAGCAGTACTTC. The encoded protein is CASSPPDLYEQYF.

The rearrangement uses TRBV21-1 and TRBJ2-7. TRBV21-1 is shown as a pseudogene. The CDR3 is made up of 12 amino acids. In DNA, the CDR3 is TGTGCCAGCAGCTCACGCCACTACGAGCAGTACTTC. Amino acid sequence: CASSSRHYEQYF.

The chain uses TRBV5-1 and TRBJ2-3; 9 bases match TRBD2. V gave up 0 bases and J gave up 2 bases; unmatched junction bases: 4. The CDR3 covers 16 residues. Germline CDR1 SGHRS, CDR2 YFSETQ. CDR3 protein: CASSLDAGGITDTQYF. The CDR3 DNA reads TGCGCCAGCAGCTTGGATGCGGGAGGGATCACAGATACGCAGTATTTT.

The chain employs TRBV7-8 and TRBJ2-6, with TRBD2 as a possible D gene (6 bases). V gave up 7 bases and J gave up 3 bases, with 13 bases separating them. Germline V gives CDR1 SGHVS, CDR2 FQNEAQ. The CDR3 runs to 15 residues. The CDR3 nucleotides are TGTGCCAGCACCTACGGCGGGATTGGGGCCAACGTCCTGACTTTC. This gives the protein CASTYGGIGANVLTF.

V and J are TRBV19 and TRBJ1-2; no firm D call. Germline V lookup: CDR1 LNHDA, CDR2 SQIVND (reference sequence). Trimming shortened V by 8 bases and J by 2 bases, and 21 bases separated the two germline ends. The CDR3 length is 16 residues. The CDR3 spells CASSPSGRIMNYGYTF. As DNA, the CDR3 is TGTGCCAGTTCACCATCGGGCAGAATTATGAACTATGGCTACACCTTC. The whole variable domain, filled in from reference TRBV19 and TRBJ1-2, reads DGGITQSPKYLFRKEGQNVTLSCEQNLNHDAMYWYRQDPGQGLRLIYYSQIVNDFQKGDIAEGYSVSREKKESFPLTVTSAQKNPTAFYLCASSPSGRIMNYGYTFGSGTRLTVV.

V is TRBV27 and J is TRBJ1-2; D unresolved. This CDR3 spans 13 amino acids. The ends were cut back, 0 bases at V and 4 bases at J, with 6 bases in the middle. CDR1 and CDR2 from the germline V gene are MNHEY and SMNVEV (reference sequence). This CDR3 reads CASSLSGLYGYTF. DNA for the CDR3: TGTGCCAGCAGTTTATCGGGCCTCTATGGCTACACCTTC.

CDR3 nucleotides: TGCGCCAGCAGCCGACAGGGGAGCTACGAGCAGTACTTC. This gives the protein CASSRQGSYEQYF. The chain uses TRBV5-1 and TRBJ2-7; 8 nucleotides align to TRBD1. From germline, CDR1 is SGHRS and CDR2 YFSETQ. Unmatched junction bases numbered 3, after V lost 4 bases and J lost 3 bases. The CDR3 is made up of 13 amino acids.

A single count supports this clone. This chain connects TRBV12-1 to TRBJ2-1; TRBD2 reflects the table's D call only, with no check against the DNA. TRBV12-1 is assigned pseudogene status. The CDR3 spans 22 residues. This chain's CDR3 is CASSYAERPGGSGGDSYNEQFF. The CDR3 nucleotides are TGTGCCAGCAGCTACGCAGAAAGGCCCGGGGGTAGCGGAGGGGACTCCTACAATGAGCAGTTCTTC.

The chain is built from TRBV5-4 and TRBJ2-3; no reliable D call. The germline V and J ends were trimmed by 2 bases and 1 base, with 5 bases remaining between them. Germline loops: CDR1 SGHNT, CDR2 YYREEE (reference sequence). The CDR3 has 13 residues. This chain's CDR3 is CASSFEGTDTQYF. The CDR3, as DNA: TGTGCCAGCAGCTTCGAAGGCACAGATACGCAGTATTTT. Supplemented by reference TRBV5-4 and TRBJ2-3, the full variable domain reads ETGVTQSPTHLIKTRGQQVTLRCSSQSGHNTVSWYQQALGQGPQFIFQYYREEENGRGNFPPRFSGLQFPNYSSELNVNALELDDSALYLCASSFEGTDTQYFGPGTRLTVL.

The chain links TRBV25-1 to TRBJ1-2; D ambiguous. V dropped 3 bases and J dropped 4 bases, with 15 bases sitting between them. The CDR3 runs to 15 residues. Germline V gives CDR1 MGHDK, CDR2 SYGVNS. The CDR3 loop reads CASSDEAADGYGYTF. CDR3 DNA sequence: TGTGCCAGCAGTGACGAGGCAGCTGATGGCTATGGCTACACCTTC.

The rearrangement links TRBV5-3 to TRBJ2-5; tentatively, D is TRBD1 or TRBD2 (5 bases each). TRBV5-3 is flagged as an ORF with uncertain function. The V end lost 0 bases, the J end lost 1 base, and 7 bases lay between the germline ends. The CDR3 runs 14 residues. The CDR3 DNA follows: TGTGCCAGAAGCTTGGTCGGGGCCCAAGAGACCCAGTACTTC. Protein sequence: CARSLVGAQETQYF.

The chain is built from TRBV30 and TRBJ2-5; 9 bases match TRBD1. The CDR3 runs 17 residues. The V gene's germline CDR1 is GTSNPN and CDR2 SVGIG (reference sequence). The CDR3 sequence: CAPISRVGTGSRETQYF. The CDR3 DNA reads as TGTGCTCCGATAAGTAGGGTCGGGACAGGGAGTCGAGAGACCCAGTACTTC. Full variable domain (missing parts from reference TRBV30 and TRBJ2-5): SQTIHQWPATLVQPVGSPLSLECTVEGTSNPNLYWYRQAAGRGLQLLFYSVGIGQISSEVPQNLSASRPQDRQFILSSKKLLLSDSGFYLCAPISRVGTGSRETQYFGPGTRLLVL.